The next 5 T cell receptor beta chains were all read from a single sample in a study of cytomegalovirus exposure and HLA in healthy donors. The study ran its PCR with 60 Vbeta and 13 Jbeta primers. Sequenced by immunoSEQ multiplex PCR; TCRdb stores in-frame clones only, minus some. The sample has tens of thousands of clones, 35% to 55% seen once; the top ten hold roughly 2%. Specimen: PBMCs. Receptors were obtained from a woman in her 50s in good health and CMV-seronegative.

This rearrangement joins TRBV19 to TRBJ2-5; a weak D match, TRBD1 (7 bases). V lost 4 bases and J 5 bases, leaving 20 bases between the germline ends. This CDR3 is 16 amino acids long. CDR1 and CDR2 from the germline V gene are LNHDA and SQIVND (reference sequence). CDR3 sequence (DNA): TGTGCCAGTAGTACCCGTCAGGGGGGCTGGAGCGAGACCCAGTACTTC. Protein sequence: CASSTRQGGWSETQYF.

This rearrangement joins TRBV27 to TRBJ1-4, with D hard to call. The CDR3 is 14 amino acids. V was pared by 8 bases and J by 4 bases, with 14 bases between. CDR1 is MNHEY, CDR2 SMNVEV, per germline (reference sequence). This CDR3 reads CASSTTLFNEKLFF. CDR3 coding DNA: TGTGCCAGCTCCACGACATTGTTTAATGAAAAACTGTTTTTT. Looking up the rest from reference TRBV27 and TRBJ1-4 gives the full variable domain: EAQVTQNPRYLITVTGKKLTVTCSQNMNHEYMSWYRQDPGLGLRQIYYSMNVEVTDKGDVPEGYKVSRKEKRNFPLILESPSPNQTSLYFCASSTTLFNEKLFFGSGTQLSVL.

This clone was detected only a few times. The genes are TRBV7-9 and TRBJ1-1; no clear D gene. The CDR3 contains 13 residues. The V and J ends lost 3 bases and 1 base respectively, with 6 bases between them. Germline CDR1 reads SEHNR; CDR2 reads FQNEAQ (reference sequence). The CDR3 sequence: CASSLEGNTEAFF. CDR3 bases: TGTGCCAGCAGCTTGGAGGGGAACACTGAAGCTTTCTTT.

The J gene is TRBJ2-3, the V gene TRBV6-5; D is ambiguous. The V and J ends lost 0 bases and 5 bases respectively, with 6 bases between them. Per germline, CDR1 MNHEY and CDR2 SVGAGI. CDR3 size: 13 residues. CDR3 in DNA: TGTGCCAGCAGTTACTCCCTGAGAGATACGCAGTATTTT. It is translated as CASSYSLRDTQYF.

The V and J genes are TRBV5-4 and TRBJ2-1; TRBD2 aligns across 10 bases. The CDR3 extends over 15 amino acids. Germline-derived CDR1 and CDR2 are SGHNT and YYREEE (reference sequence). V dropped 3 bases and J dropped 2; count of bases not matched to a gene: 2. CDR3 sequence: CASSYSGGPYNEQFF. Written as DNA, the CDR3 is TGTGCCAGCAGCTATAGCGGGGGGCCCTACAATGAGCAGTTCTTC.